Here is one T cell receptor beta chain with its context. The data derive from a study of blood T cell repertoires in COVID-19. Background on the study: Acute and convalescent COVID-19 specimens originated in the United States, Italy and Spain.

This CDR3 has 13 residues. CDR1 PRHDT and CDR2 FYEKMQ come from the germline V gene (reference sequence). Germline trimming cut 7 bases from V and 8 bases from J; bases unmatched to any gene: 10. Profiled with immunoSEQ multiplex PCR; TCRdb holds only in-frame clones, not every one. The table lists roughly 160,000 clones, 70% to 90% of them singletons, with approximately 6.9% in the top ten. The sample was peripheral blood. This receptor was obtained from an older man with COVID-19, enrolled during active disease. J is TRBJ1-2 and V is TRBV13; TRBD1 matches 7 bases. The CDR3 sequence: CASTPRGSEGYTF. DNA for the CDR3: TGTGCCAGCACTCCCAGGGGGTCCGAAGGCTACACCTTC.